This entry concerns a single TCR beta chain. Its antigen is undetermined. Amplification used 60 Vbeta primers and 13 Jbeta primers. Some clones are missing from TCRdb's copy, which holds only in-frame ones; the method was immunoSEQ multiplex PCR. The data show approximately 280,000 clones, just over 85% seen once. This sample stems from a study of cytomegalovirus exposure and HLA in healthy donors. Germline CDR1 reads MDHEN; CDR2 reads SYDVKM. The CDR3 spans 15 residues. Trimming at V came to 6 bases and at J to 4 bases, leaving 6 bases not matched to a gene. The donors comprised healthy bone marrow donors. Overall study results and limits: The study designated roughly 150 TCR beta chains cytomegalovirus-associated. A few chains tied to CMV proved CMV antigen-specific in vitro.

The receptor was derived from a man aged 35 to 55 in good health and CMV-seropositive. Sequencing used PBMCs. This rearrangement joins TRBV28 to TRBJ2-1; 10 positions agree with TRBD1. The CDR3: CASRAGQGIYNEQFF. DNA of the CDR3: TGTGCCAGCAGGGCGGGACAGGGGATTTACAATGAGCAGTTCTTC.